Listed below are T cell receptor beta chains from one sample, sequenced in a study of early T cells in non-severe SARS-CoV-2 infection. TCRdb itself ran the 5' RACE reads through MiXCR, one entry per CDR3 protein. The top ten clones hold roughly 5.5% of a sample with around 80,000 distinct CDR3 sequences, roughly an eighth of them seen once. Sequences were obtained from whole blood. These TCRs come from an adult who was a healthcare worker with PCR-confirmed SARS-CoV-2 infection or an uninfected control (not recorded which). Both conserved end residues are part of each CDR3. The D gene is left open where the match is weak. Clone size is stated in some rows and not others, as once, few, many or a class when expanded.

TRBV5-1	TRBD1	few	TRBJ1-1	TGCGCCAGCAGCTTGGATGGAGGGGGCGCGAACACTGAAGCTTTCTTT	CASSLDGGGANTEAFF
TRBV4-1	NA	few	TRBJ2-1	TGCGCCAGCAGCCAAACCCCTAGAACCCAGAGCTCCTACAATGAGCAGTTCTTC	CASSQTPRTQSSYNEQFF
TRBV29-1	NA	many	TRBJ1-1	TGCAGCGTAATACAGTGGAACACTGAAGCTTTCTTT	CSVIQWNTEAFF
TRBV11-1	NA	few	TRBJ2-7	TGTGCCAGCAGCTTAGCTCCAGGGAGGGAGCAGTACTTC	CASSLAPGREQYF
TRBV2	NA	many	TRBJ2-7	TGTGCCACCAAACGCGACAGTTCCTACGAGCAGTACTTC	CATKRDSSYEQYF
TRBV6-6	TRBD1	few	TRBJ1-2	TGTGCCAGCAGTTACTCAGGCAGGGGGCCGTATGGCTACACCTTC	CASSYSGRGPYGYTF
TRBV7-9	TRBD2	NA	TRBJ2-3	TGTGCCAGCAGCACGGGACTAGCGGGAGTAGCAGATACGCAGTATTTT	CASSTGLAGVADTQYF
TRBV7-2	NA	many	TRBJ2-1	TGTGCCAGCAGCTTAAGCCTACACAATGAGCAGTTCTTC	CASSLSLHNEQFF
TRBV7-9	NA	few	TRBJ1-1	TGTGCCAGCAGCTTAGCGGTCCCTACTGGCGCTGAAGCTTTCTTT	CASSLAVPTGAEAFF
TRBV30	TRBD2	NA	TRBJ2-1	TGTGCCTGGAGTCCGCTAGCGGGAGGGAATGAGCAGTTCTTC	CAWSPLAGGNEQFF
TRBV7-2	TRBD1	few	TRBJ1-2	TGTGCCAGCAGCTTTAACAGGGGGACATCCTATGGCTACACCTTC	CASSFNRGTSYGYTF
TRBV12-3/TRBV12-4	NA	few	TRBJ1-1	TGTGCCAGCAGTTTCGAGACTGAAGCTTTCTTT	CASSFETEAFF
TRBV7-2	NA	NA	TRBJ2-3	TGTGCCAGCAGCTTGGGACTCGGCACAGATACGCAGTATTTT	CASSLGLGTDTQYF
TRBV10-2	NA	few	TRBJ1-2	TGCGCCACCGCAGGCGGGACATTTTATGGCTACACCTTC	CATAGGTFYGYTF
TRBV2	NA	many	TRBJ2-1	TGTGCCAGCAGCGGCACTAGCACCTCCCCTTTGGATGAGCAGTTCTTC	CASSGTSTSPLDEQFF
TRBV6-1	NA	NA	TRBJ2-5	TGTGCCAGCAGTCTACTCGGGGGGCTAGAGACCCAGTACTTC	CASSLLGGLETQYF
TRBV30	NA	few	TRBJ1-1	TGTGCCTCCCGGGAGATGGGGACTGAAGCTTTCTTT	CASREMGTEAFF
TRBV20-1	TRBD1	NA	TRBJ2-4	TGCAGTGCTAGAGACCAACCCGGGACAGGGCGAGACATTCAGTACTTC	CSARDQPGTGRDIQYF
TRBV5-6	NA	few	TRBJ2-7	TGTGCCAGCAGCTTGGAACTCTACGAGCAGTACTTC	CASSLELYEQYF
TRBV6-5	TRBD1	many	TRBJ2-6	TGTGCCAGCAGTCAGTCGGGACAGGCGTTTGCTGGGGCCAACGTCCTGACTTTC	CASSQSGQAFAGANVLTF
TRBV7-2	TRBD1	NA	TRBJ1-6	TGTGCCAGCAGCTTCACAGGGGTTTCACCCCTCCACTTT	CASSFTGVSPLHF
TRBV7-6	TRBD1	NA	TRBJ1-1	TGTGCCAGCAGCTCCAGACAGGGTAAGAGTCCGGGTACTGAAGCTTTCTTT	CASSSRQGKSPGTEAFF
TRBV29-1	NA	NA	TRBJ1-3	TGCAGCGTCTTTCGGAGGGATTTAAACACCATATATTTT	CSVFRRDLNTIYF
TRBV2	NA	many	TRBJ1-1	TGTGCCAGCAGGACTTCCGCTTTTGAGAACACTGAAGCTTTCTTT	CASRTSAFENTEAFF
TRBV6-1	TRBD1	many	TRBJ1-5	TGTGCCAGCAGTGAAGTGATCCCGGGACAGCTGAGCAATCAGCCCCAGCATTTT	CASSEVIPGQLSNQPQHF
TRBV2	NA	NA	TRBJ1-4	TGTGCCAGCAGATCAGACGGGGAAAAACTGTTTTTT	CASRSDGEKLFF
TRBV4-1	NA	NA	TRBJ2-1	TGCGCCAGCAGCCAAAGGTCGAGTTCCTACAATGAGCAGTTCTTC	CASSQRSSSYNEQFF
TRBV29-1	TRBD1	many	TRBJ2-1	TGCAGCGGGGACAGGGCTTTCAATGAGCAGTTCTTC	CSGDRAFNEQFF
TRBV18	NA	NA	TRBJ2-1	TGTGCCAGCTCACCGTCTTCAGGTGCCTCCTACAATGAGCAGTTCTTC	CASSPSSGASYNEQFF
TRBV18	TRBD1	NA	TRBJ1-1	TGTGCCAGCTCATCCCTCCCAGGACAGGGGGACACTGAAGCTTTCTTT	CASSSLPGQGDTEAFF
TRBV11-2	TRBD2	many	TRBJ2-1	TGTGCCAGCAGAAGGCGGCTAGCGGGGGATATAAATGAGCAGTTCTTC	CASRRRLAGDINEQFF
TRBV11-2	NA	many	TRBJ2-7	TGTGCCAGCAGCTCCGTGAGGGGCAGGGACTACGAGCAGTACTTC	CASSSVRGRDYEQYF
TRBV2	NA	many	TRBJ1-2	TGTGCCAGCAGTGATTCGGCAGGGTATGGCTACACCTTC	CASSDSAGYGYTF
TRBV6-5	TRBD1	NA	TRBJ1-2	TGTGCCAGCAGGCAGGGGGTAGCTAACTATGGCTACACCTTC	CASRQGVANYGYTF
TRBV20-1	TRBD1	NA	TRBJ2-7	TGCAGTGCTGGTTGGACAGGGGCCCCCTACGAGCAGTACTTC	CSAGWTGAPYEQYF
TRBV9	NA	many	TRBJ1-2	TGTGCCAGCAGCGTAGGGCAGACCATTAACTATGGCTACACCTTC	CASSVGQTINYGYTF
TRBV28	NA	many	TRBJ1-1	TGTGCCAGCAGGGCGTGGGGGGAGGACACTGAAGCTTTCTTT	CASRAWGEDTEAFF
TRBV18	TRBD1	NA	TRBJ1-1	TGTGCCAGCTCCCTCCGGGGACAGGGAAGTACTGAAGCTTTCTTT	CASSLRGQGSTEAFF
TRBV9	TRBD2	NA	TRBJ2-3	TGTGCCAGCAGCGTAGGAATAGGGACTAGCGGGAAAACGCAGTATTTT	CASSVGIGTSGKTQYF
TRBV27	NA	many	TRBJ1-2	TGTGCCAGCAGTTTACAGGGTTATGGCTACACCTTC	CASSLQGYGYTF
TRBV3-1	TRBD1	NA	TRBJ2-2	TGTGCCAGCAGCCAAGATCGTCTTGGACAGGGGAGGGCCGGGGAGCTGTTTTTT	CASSQDRLGQGRAGELFF
TRBV2	TRBD1	many	TRBJ2-2	TGTGCCAGCAGTGAAGCCCGGGACAGTCACACCGGGGAGCTGTTTTTT	CASSEARDSHTGELFF
TRBV9	TRBD1	NA	TRBJ2-7	TGTGCCAGCAGCGGTACCGGGACAGGGGACGAGCAGTACTTC	CASSGTGTGDEQYF
TRBV7-9	NA	NA	TRBJ2-5	TGTGCCAGCAGCTTAAAGCAAGAGACCCAGTACTTC	CASSLKQETQYF
TRBV18	NA	NA	TRBJ2-5	TGTGCCAGCTCACCGGGACGGAAAGAGACCCAGTACTTC	CASSPGRKETQYF
TRBV28	NA	few	TRBJ2-3	TGTGCCAGCAGTCGGGGGGCTGGGAGCACAGATACGCAGTATTTT	CASSRGAGSTDTQYF